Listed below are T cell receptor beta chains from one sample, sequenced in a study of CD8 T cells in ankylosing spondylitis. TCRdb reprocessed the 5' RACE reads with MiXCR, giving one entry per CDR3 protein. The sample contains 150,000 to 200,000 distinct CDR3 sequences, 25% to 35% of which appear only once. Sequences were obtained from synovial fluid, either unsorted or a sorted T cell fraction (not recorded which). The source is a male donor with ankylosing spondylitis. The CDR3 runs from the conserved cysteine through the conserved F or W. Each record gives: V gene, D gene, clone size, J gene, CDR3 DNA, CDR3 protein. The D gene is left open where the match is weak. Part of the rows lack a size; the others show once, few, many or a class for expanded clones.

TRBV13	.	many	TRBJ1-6	TGTGCCAGCAGCCGAGAGGGGACCGGGCGGTATAATTCACCCCTCCACTTT	CASSREGTGRYNSPLHF
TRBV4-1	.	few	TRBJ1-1	TGCGCCAGCAGCCAAGAACCACTTACTGAAGCTTTCTTT	CASSQEPLTEAFF
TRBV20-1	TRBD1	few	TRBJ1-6	TGCAGTGCTAGATATTCCGACAGGGGGCCTAATTCACCCCTCCACTTT	CSARYSDRGPNSPLHF
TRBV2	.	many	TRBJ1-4	TGTGCCAGCAGTGTACGACAGACCTCAACTAATGAAAAACTGTTTTTT	CASSVRQTSTNEKLFF
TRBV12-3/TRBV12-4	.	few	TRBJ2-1	TGTGCCATTACGATCAGGGGTTCCTACAATGAGCAGTTCTTC	CAITIRGSYNEQFF
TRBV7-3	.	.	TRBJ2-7	TGTGCCAGCAGCGAAGGGGCGGGGCGAGCCTACGAGCAGTACTTC	CASSEGAGRAYEQYF
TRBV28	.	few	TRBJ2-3	TGTGCCAGCGAGAGTGGAGGAGATACGCAGTATTTT	CASESGGDTQYF
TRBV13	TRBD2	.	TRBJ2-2	TGTGCCAGCAGCCACACTAGCGGAGCCATAACCGGGGAGCTGTTTTTT	CASSHTSGAITGELFF
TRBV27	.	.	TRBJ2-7	TGTGCCAGCAGTACGGTGGGGACGCCATCCTACGAGCAGTACTTC	CASSTVGTPSYEQYF
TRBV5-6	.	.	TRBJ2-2	TGTGCCAGCAGCCTCGGACTATACAACACCGGGGAGCTGTTTTTT	CASSLGLYNTGELFF